These 12 T cell receptor beta chains originate from one sample sequenced in a study of CD8 T cells in ankylosing spondylitis (TCRdb year 2017). The library relied on 5' RACE. Sequenced on an Illumina HiSeq 2500. Clones were called with MiXCR by TCRdb after fastp trimmed the public reads at Q25, and only in-frame beta chains were retained. For every CDR3 protein sequence, its rows merge into one entry that carries the most common genes and DNA. In all, the sample holds roughly 130,000 distinct CDR3 sequences, and 7% of those were seen once. The ten largest account for over 9% of the sample. Sequencing input: blood, either unsorted or a sorted T cell fraction (not recorded which). The receptors were gathered from a male donor with ankylosing spondylitis or in good health (not recorded which).

This clonotype was detected ten times or more. J is TRBJ1-1 and V is TRBV30; no clear D gene. The CDR3 loop spans 14 amino acids. Trimming left V 1 base short and J 1 base short, with 10 bases between. Looked up from germline, CDR1 is GTSNPN and CDR2 is SVGIG (reference sequence). CDR3 sequence reads: CAWSGEIKNTEAFF. DNA for the CDR3: TGTGCCTGGAGTGGGGAGATCAAGAACACTGAAGCTTTCTTT.

This clonotype has at least ten counts. The V call is TRBV5-6, the J call TRBJ1-2, with TRBD1 matching 7 bases. The CDR3 is made up of 13 amino acids. The V segment lost 0 bases and the J segment 8 bases; nucleotides outside the gene matches: 4. CDR1 is SGHDT and CDR2 is YYEEEE in the germline V gene. Written as DNA, the CDR3 is TGTGCCAGCAGCTTGGGACAGGGAGGGGGCTACACCTTC. This translates into CASSLGQGGGYTF.

This clonotype was detected only a few times. This chain joins TRBV7-9 and TRBJ2-1; 8 bases fit TRBD1. The CDR3 has 16 residues. The ends lost 2 bases at V and 9 bases at J; junction bases unmatched: 12. The germline V gene encodes CDR1 SEHNR and CDR2 FQNEAQ (reference sequence). As DNA, the CDR3 is TGTGCCAGCAGCTTATATCCCAGGGGGCAAGAAATTGAGCAGTTCTTC. The encoded protein is CASSLYPRGQEIEQFF.

The chain carries TRBV5-1 and TRBJ2-5, with TRBD2 as a possible D gene (5 bases). Trimming cost V 1 base and J 1 base, with 14 bases left between them. The CDR3 is 16 amino acids. Germline CDR1 and CDR2: SGHRS and YFSETQ. The CDR3 coding sequence is TGCGCCAGCAGCTTGCTGGAGGCCCGGGCCCAAGAGACCCAGTACTTC. It translates to CASSLLEARAQETQYF. Using reference TRBV5-1 and TRBJ2-5 for the parts outside the CDR3, the full variable domain is KAGVTQTPRYLIKTRGQQVTLSCSPISGHRSVSWYQQTPGQGLQFLFEYFSETQRNKGNFPGRFSGRQFSNSRSEMNVSTLELGDSALYLCASSLLEARAQETQYFGPGTRLLVL.

This clonotype was found many times. J is TRBJ2-7 and V is TRBV29-1, with unresolved D. This CDR3 comprises 13 residues. The germline V gene encodes CDR1 SQVTM and CDR2 ANQGSEA. Trimming stripped 6 bases from V and 0 bases from J, with 12 bases between. The CDR3 sequence: CSVRAAGSYEQYF. In DNA, the CDR3 is TGCAGCGTAAGAGCCGCAGGCTCCTACGAGCAGTACTTC.

This clonotype was recorded at least ten times. The chain has TRBV4-3 and TRBJ1-1; D call uncertain. Trimming stripped 0 bases from V and 5 bases from J, with 16 bases between. The CDR3 covers 16 residues. Germline CDR1 is LGHNA and CDR2 is YSLEER. CDR3 bases: TGCGCCAGCAGCCAAGATGCGGGCATGCTGGAGACTGAAGCTTTCTTT. Translating gives CASSQDAGMLETEAFF.

This clonotype was observed at least ten times. The DNA for the CDR3 is TGTGCCAGCAGCTTGTCTTTAGGTTCGGTGGATGGCTACACCTTC. Its protein is CASSLSLGSVDGYTF. This chain joins TRBV5-5 and TRBJ1-2; D unresolved. This CDR3 contains 15 residues. Germline V gene sequence: CDR1 SGHKS, CDR2 YYEKEE (reference sequence). V lost 1 base and J lost 6, with 16 bases in between.

This clonotype was found many times. The chain employs TRBV11-2 and TRBJ1-2; 9 positions agree with TRBD1. J lost 4 bases, V lost 3 bases, and 9 bases had no gene match. The CDR3 totals 16 residues. In germline, CDR1 is SGHAT, CDR2 FQNNGV. CDR3 sequence (DNA): TGTGCCAGCAGCTTGTCTACAGGGGGCGAGGGCTATGGCTACACCTTC. It encodes CASSLSTGGEGYGYTF.

This clonotype appeared many times. The chain recombines TRBV12-3 or TRBV12-4 with TRBJ2-1; 9 positions match TRBD2. The CDR3 is made up of 17 amino acids. The V gene end was trimmed by 6 bases and the J gene end by 4 bases; junction bases not matched to a gene: 13. Written as DNA, the CDR3 is TGTGCCAGCAGCCCCCTAAACCAAGCGGGGGGATACAATGAGCAGTTCTTC. This translates into CASSPLNQAGGYNEQFF.

This clonotype has a count of ten or more. The chain employs TRBV18 and TRBJ2-7, with TRBD2 matching 7 bases. The germline CDR1 and CDR2 sequences are KGHSH and LQKENI. V lost 6 bases to trimming and J lost 9 bases; unmatched junction nucleotides: 14. CDR3 size: 14 residues. The CDR3 coding sequence is TGTGCCAGCTCTCCCGGGACTACGAATGATCCGCAGTACTTC. This codes for CASSPGTTNDPQYF.

This clonotype was found many times. This chain joins TRBV10-3 and TRBJ1-2; D might be TRBD1 (6 bases). The germline V gene encodes CDR1 ENHRY and CDR2 SYGVKD. This CDR3 is built from 13 residues. The V gene lost 6 bases and the J gene lost 8 bases, with 16 bases spanning the gap. CDR3 loop: CAISPAGAGGYTF. The CDR3 nucleotides read TGTGCCATCAGCCCCGCGGGGGCGGGAGGCTACACCTTC.

In the case of this clonotype: It is likely a read error, because the conserved phenylalanine at the end of the CDR3 is missing. The chain uses TRBV12-3 or TRBV12-4 and TRBJ1-1; D is unclear. Trimming pared 6 bases from V and 7 bases from J, leaving 9 bases between. The CDR3 has 11 amino acids. CDR3 sequence: CASRERLEAFL. The DNA of the CDR3 is TGTGCCAGCAGGGAACGCCTTGAAGCTTTCCTT.